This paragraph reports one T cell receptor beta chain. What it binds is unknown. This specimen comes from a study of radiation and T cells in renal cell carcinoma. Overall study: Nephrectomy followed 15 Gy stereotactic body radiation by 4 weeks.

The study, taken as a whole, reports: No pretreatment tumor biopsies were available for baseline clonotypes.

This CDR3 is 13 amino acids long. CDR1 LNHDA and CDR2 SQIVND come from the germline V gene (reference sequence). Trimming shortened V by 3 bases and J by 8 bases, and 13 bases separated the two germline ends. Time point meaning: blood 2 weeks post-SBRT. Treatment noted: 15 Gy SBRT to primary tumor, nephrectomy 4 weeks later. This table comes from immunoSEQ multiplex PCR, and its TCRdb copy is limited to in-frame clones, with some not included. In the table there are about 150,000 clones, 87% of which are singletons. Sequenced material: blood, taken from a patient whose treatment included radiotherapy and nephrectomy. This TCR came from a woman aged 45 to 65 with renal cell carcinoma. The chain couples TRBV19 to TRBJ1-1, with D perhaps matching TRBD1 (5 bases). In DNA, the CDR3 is TGTGCCAGTAGTATCACACAGGCGACCGAAGCTTTCTTT. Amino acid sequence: CASSITQATEAFF. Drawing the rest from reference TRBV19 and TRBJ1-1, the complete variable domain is DGGITQSPKYLFRKEGQNVTLSCEQNLNHDAMYWYRQDPGQGLRLIYYSQIVNDFQKGDIAEGYSVSREKKESFPLTVTSAQKNPTAFYLCASSITQATEAFFGQGTRLTVV.